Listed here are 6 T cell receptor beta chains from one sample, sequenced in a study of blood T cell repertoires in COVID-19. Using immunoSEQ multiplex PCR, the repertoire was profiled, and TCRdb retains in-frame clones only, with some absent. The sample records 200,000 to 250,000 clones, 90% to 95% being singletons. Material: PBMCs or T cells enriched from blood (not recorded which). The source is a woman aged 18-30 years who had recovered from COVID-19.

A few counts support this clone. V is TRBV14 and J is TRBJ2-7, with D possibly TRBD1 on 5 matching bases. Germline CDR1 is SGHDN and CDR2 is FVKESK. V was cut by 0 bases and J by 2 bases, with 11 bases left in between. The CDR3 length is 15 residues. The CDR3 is CASSQDIRAPYEQYF. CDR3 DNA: TGTGCCAGCAGCCAAGATATCAGGGCCCCCTACGAGCAGTACTTC.

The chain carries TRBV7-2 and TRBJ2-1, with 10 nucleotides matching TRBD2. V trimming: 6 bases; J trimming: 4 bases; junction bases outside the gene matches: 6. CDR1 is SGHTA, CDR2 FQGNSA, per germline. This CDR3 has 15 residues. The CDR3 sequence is CASRRTSGPYNEQFF. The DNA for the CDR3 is TGTGCCAGCAGGAGGACTAGCGGACCTTACAATGAGCAGTTCTTC.

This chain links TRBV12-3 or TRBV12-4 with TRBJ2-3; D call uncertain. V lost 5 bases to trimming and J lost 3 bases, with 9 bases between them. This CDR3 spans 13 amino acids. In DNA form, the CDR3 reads TGTGCCAGCAGTCTCCCAGTAACAGATACGCAGTATTTT. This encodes CASSLPVTDTQYF.

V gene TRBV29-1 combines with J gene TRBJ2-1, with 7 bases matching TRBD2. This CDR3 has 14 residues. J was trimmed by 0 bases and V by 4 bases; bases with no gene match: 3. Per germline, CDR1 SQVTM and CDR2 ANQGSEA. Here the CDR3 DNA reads TGCAGCGTTGGAGCTAGCGGCTCCTACAATGAGCAGTTCTTC. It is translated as CSVGASGSYNEQFF.

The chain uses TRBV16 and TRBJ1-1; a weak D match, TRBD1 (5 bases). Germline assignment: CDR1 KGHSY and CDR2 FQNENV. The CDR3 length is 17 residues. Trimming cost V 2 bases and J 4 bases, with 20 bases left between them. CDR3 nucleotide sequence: TGTGCCAGCAGCCAAATACCTCAGGGCCTCGGGAGCACTGAAGCTTTCTTT. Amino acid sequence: CASSQIPQGLGSTEAFF. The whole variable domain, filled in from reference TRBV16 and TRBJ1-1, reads GEEVAQTPKHLVRGEGQKAKLYCAPIKGHSYVFWYQQVLKNEFKFLISFQNENVFDETGMPKERFSAKCLPNSPCSLEIQATKLEDSAVYFCASSQIPQGLGSTEAFFGQGTRLTVV.

The CDR3 region has the DNA TGCAGTGCTGGGCAATTCTACGAGCAGTACTTC. Its translation: CSAGQFYEQYF. The rearrangement joins TRBV20-1 to TRBJ2-7, with D unclear. Trimming removed 5 bases from V and 3 bases from J, with 8 bases in between. The CDR3 loop spans 11 amino acids. Germline CDR1 and CDR2: DFQATT and SNEGSKA (reference sequence).